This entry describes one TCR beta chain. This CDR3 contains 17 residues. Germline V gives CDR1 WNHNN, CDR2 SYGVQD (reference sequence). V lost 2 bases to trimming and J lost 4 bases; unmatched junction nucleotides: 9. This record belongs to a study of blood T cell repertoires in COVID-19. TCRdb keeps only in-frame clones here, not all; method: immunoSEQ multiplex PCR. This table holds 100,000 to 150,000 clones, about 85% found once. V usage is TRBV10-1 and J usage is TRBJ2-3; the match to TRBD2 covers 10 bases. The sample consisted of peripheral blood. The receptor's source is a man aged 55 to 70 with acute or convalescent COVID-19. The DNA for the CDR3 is TGCGCCAGCAGTGAGCATGCTAGCGGGAGTTCGGCAGATACGCAGTATTTT. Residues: CASSEHASGSSADTQYF.